This entry lists 5 T cell receptor beta chains sequenced from one sample in a study of blood T cell repertoires in COVID-19. Here immunoSEQ multiplex PCR was the method, and the copy in TCRdb shows in-frame clones only, minus some. In the table there are fewer than 25,000 clones, about nine tenths of which are singletons. The sequenced sample consisted of peripheral blood. These receptors originate from a man between 65 and 85 years old with acute or convalescent COVID-19.

This chain links TRBV5-6 with TRBJ1-1, with TRBD1 identical over 7 bases. The junction had 6 bases not matched to a gene; V was cut back by 1 base and J by 9 bases. Germline values: CDR1 SGHDT, CDR2 YYEEEE. This CDR3 contains 13 residues. CDR3 bases: TGTGCCAGCAGCTTGCCGCCGGGACAGCAAGCTTTCTTT. This encodes CASSLPPGQQAFF. Full variable domain (remainder filled in from reference TRBV5-6 and TRBJ1-1): DAGVTQSPTHLIKTRGQQVTLRCSPKSGHDTVSWYQQALGQGPQFIFQYYEEEERQRGNFPDRFSGHQFPNYSSELNVNALLLGDSALYLCASSLPPGQQAFFGQGTRLTVV.

The chain links TRBV2 to TRBJ2-1, with TRBD2 as a possible D gene (6 bases). Germline V gene data show CDR1 as SNHLY and CDR2 as FYNNEI. This CDR3 contains 14 residues. V dropped 3 bases and J dropped 3 bases, with 9 bases sitting between them. CDR3 in amino acids: CASSDRLVYNEQFF. DNA for the CDR3: TGTGCCAGCAGTGATAGACTAGTCTACAATGAGCAGTTCTTC. The entire variable domain, with the rest obtained from reference TRBV2 and TRBJ2-1, is as follows: EPEVTQTPSHQVTQMGQEVILRCVPISNHLYFYWYRQILGQKVEFLVSFYNNEISEKSEIFDDQFSVERPDGSNFTLKIRSTKLEDSAMYFCASSDRLVYNEQFFGPGTRLTVL.

The chain is built from TRBV7-2 and TRBJ2-7; D is ambiguous. V was clipped by 5 bases and J by 1 base, with 9 bases between them. Germline values: CDR1 SGHTA, CDR2 FQGNSA. The CDR3 is 13 amino acids. CDR3 region: CASSRHFSYEQYF. CDR3 bases: TGTGCCAGCAGCCGCCACTTTTCCTACGAGCAGTACTTC.

The CDR3 here is CASSEAGGWGTGELFF. The DNA for the CDR3 is TGTGCCAGCAGTGAAGCTGGAGGGTGGGGCACCGGGGAGCTGTTTTTT. The chain combines TRBV2 with TRBJ2-2, with D maybe TRBD2 (6 bases). The CDR3 consists of 16 residues. The germline V gene encodes CDR1 SNHLY and CDR2 FYNNEI. Between the trimmed V and J ends, which lost 0 bases and 4 bases, there was a span of 12 bases.

This chain connects TRBV28 to TRBJ1-5; TRBD1 might be the D (5 bases). CDR3 length: 15 residues. Per the germline V gene, CDR1 is MDHEN and CDR2 is SYDVKM. With 3 bases removed from V and 7 bases from J, the gap between germline ends came to 16 bases. CDR3 sequence: CASSLSAGLEQPQHF. Here the CDR3 DNA reads TGTGCCAGCAGTTTGTCAGCAGGGTTAGAACAGCCCCAGCATTTT.